This TCR beta chain was identified during a study of cytomegalovirus exposure and HLA in healthy donors. Study at large: Unique TCRs from HLA-typed donors, about 78 million of them, were held in an early data release. Study-level findings and limits: The later analysis indicated that the majority of CMV-associated TCR beta chains appeared HLA-restricted.

A note on this clone: Its antigen is undetermined.

PCR amplification relied on 60 Vbeta primers (plus 13 Jbeta primers). The method was immunoSEQ multiplex PCR; TCRdb's version includes in-frame clones alone and lacks a portion of them. This sample has about 150,000 clones; around nine tenths occur once, and the top ten carry approximately 2%. The germline CDR1 and CDR2 sequences are WNHNN and SYGVQD (reference sequence). The CDR3 spans 18 residues. V was pared by 4 bases and J by 3 bases, with 9 bases of the junction left unmatched. The chain couples TRBV10-1 to TRBJ2-3; TRBD2 matches 14 bases. The source material was PBMCs. The sequence was obtained from a woman under 30 in good health and CMV-seronegative. In DNA, the CDR3 is TGCGCCAGCAGTGGTTCGACTAGCGGGAGGGCCGGGACAGATACGCAGTATTTT. As protein: CASSGSTSGRAGTDTQYF.